A selection of T cell receptor beta chains follows, all from one sample in a study of blood T cell repertoires in COVID-19. Some clones are missing from TCRdb's copy, which holds only in-frame ones; the method was immunoSEQ multiplex PCR. This table holds roughly 20,000 clones, 70% to 90% found once. The sequenced material came from peripheral blood. These receptors originate from a human donor with active COVID-19. The donor label of this sample is uncertain. Both conserved end residues are part of each CDR3.

v_gene	len	j_gene	CDR3aa
TRBV7-9	14	TRBJ1-2	CASSFGGFNYGYTF
TRBV19	15	TRBJ1-2	CASSIVGRRSYGYTF
TRBV4-2	17	TRBJ2-3	CASSQGVLAGGTDTQYF
TRBV7-9	15	TRBJ1-3	CASSLVGSSGNTIYF
TRBV21-1	11	TRBJ2-5	CASREKGVPYF
TRBV29-1	15	TRBJ2-5	CSVVLLGQGAETQYF
TRBV7-2	17	TRBJ1-2	CASSSRPGQGGIYGYTF
TRBV7-2	15	TRBJ2-4	CASSPGGMAKNIQYF
TRBV10-3	13	TRBJ1-3	CAIRDSSGNTIYF
TRBV12-3/TRBV12-4	11	TRBJ2-1	CASTGFDEQFF
TRBV20-1	11	TRBJ2-1	CSANRADEQFF
TRBV15	15	TRBJ2-7	CATSRGRQGPYEQYF
TRBV5-1	13	TRBJ2-2	CASSPDSTGELFF
TRBV7-2	15	TRBJ2-1	CASRGTSGGRNEQFF
TRBV4-1	18	TRBJ1-1	CASSQNELRATRNTEAFF
TRBV3-1/TRBV3-2	12	TRBJ2-7	CASSQGGTQQYF
TRBV19	12	TRBJ1-1	CASSIGQIEAFF
TRBV5-1	16	TRBJ2-3	CASSGGTVGYTDTQYF
TRBV2	15	TRBJ2-2	CASKGPILNTGELFF
TRBV18	15	TRBJ1-6	CASSPTDRGGSPLHF
TRBV6-6	15	TRBJ2-7	CASSYGGTVYNEQYF
TRBV9	13	TRBJ1-2	CASSDRGNYGYTF
TRBV5-5	12	TRBJ2-3	CASSSGGDTQYF
TRBV18	14	TRBJ1-1	CASSGQGARTEAFF
TRBV5-5	14	TRBJ1-5	CASSLVGEITPQHF
TRBV7-2	15	TRBJ1-4	CASSLVGTGAIQLFF
TRBV6-5	15	TRBJ1-3	CASSIGDFSGNTIYF
TRBV5-4	14	TRBJ1-2	CASSPPGQFYGYTF
TRBV21-1	18	TRBJ1-2	CASSNISGTRRIIYGYTF
TRBV7-2	15	TRBJ1-3	CASSLQGGPGNTIYF
TRBV3-1/TRBV3-2	15	TRBJ2-3	CASSQEPGGAGGQYF
TRBV7-2	16	TRBJ2-2	CASSTGTSGNTGELFF
TRBV19	14	TRBJ1-2	CASGTQGPGYGYTF
TRBV6-1	14	TRBJ1-1	CASSESGGGTEAFF
TRBV4-3	15	TRBJ2-5	CASSQESGQQETQYF
TRBV7-3	15	TRBJ2-2	CASSPGGWYAGELFF
TRBV4-3	16	TRBJ2-1	CASSQLTGSGINEQFF
TRBV7-9	15	TRBJ2-7	CASSLAGGRSSEQYF
TRBV13	12	TRBJ1-2	CASSEKNYGYTF
TRBV19	15	TRBJ2-1	CASTLAGDPYNEQFF
TRBV3-1/TRBV3-2	14	TRBJ2-5	CASSYTGSGETQYF
TRBV9	14	TRBJ1-5	CASSVESWGQPQHF
TRBV4-3	18	TRBJ2-5	CASSQELSKGQGIGTQYF
TRBV6-5	15	TRBJ1-3	CASRRQGLPGNTIYF
TRBV9	19	TRBJ2-4	CASSVGSSGGGLAKNIQYF
TRBV24-1	15	TRBJ2-1	CATSESGLGLNEQFF
TRBV18	16	TRBJ1-1	CASSPPGTGLYTEAFF
TRBV24-1	17	TRBJ2-4	CATSDFESDLAKNIQYF
TRBV27	15	TRBJ1-1	CASSLYAGMNTEAFF
TRBV6-2/TRBV6-3	15	TRBJ2-1	CASSYDITTNNEQFF
TRBV6-5	14	TRBJ1-2	CASSYSDSNYGYTF